This T cell receptor (beta chain) was captured in a study of T cell responses to AZD1222 COVID-19 vaccine. Broader study findings: Clonal diversity was possibly underestimated, and the donors were mostly white British, with more females. The repertoires were collected only after the peak T cell response. Spike-specific TCRs gained breadth and depth after people received two AZD1222 doses.

Notes on this clone: The antigen is unknown.

This CDR3 has 15 residues. V was clipped by 5 bases and J by 7 bases, with 16 bases between them. Germline V gene lookup returns CDR1 SGHNT and CDR2 YYREEE (reference sequence). TCRdb's copy holds only in-frame clones and misses some; the assay was immunoSEQ multiplex PCR. The sample holds some 120,000 clones, roughly 90% seen once. The material sequenced was peripheral blood, taken on day 0 of AZD1222 vaccination. The clonotype was recovered from an adult in good health. J is TRBJ1-6 and V is TRBV5-4; no reliable D call. The CDR3 region is CASRIDQAGNSPLHF. CDR3 coding DNA: TGTGCCAGCAGGATAGACCAGGCCGGGAATTCACCCCTCCACTTT. Combining the CDR3 with reference TRBV5-4 and TRBJ1-6 gives the whole variable domain ETGVTQSPTHLIKTRGQQVTLRCSSQSGHNTVSWYQQALGQGPQFIFQYYREEENGRGNFPPRFSGLQFPNYSSELNVNALELDDSALYLCASRIDQAGNSPLHFGNGTRLTVT.